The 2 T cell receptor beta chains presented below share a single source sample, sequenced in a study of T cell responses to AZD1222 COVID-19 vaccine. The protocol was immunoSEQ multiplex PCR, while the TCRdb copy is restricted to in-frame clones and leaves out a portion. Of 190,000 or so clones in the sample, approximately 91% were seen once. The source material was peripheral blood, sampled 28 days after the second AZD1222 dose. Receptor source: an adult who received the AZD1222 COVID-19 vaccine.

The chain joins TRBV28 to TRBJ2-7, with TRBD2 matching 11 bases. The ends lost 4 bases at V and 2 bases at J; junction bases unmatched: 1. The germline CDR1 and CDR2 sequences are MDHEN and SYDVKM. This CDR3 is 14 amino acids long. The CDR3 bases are TGTGCCAGCAGTTGGGGACTAGCGGCCTACGAGCAGTACTTC. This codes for CASSWGLAAYEQYF.

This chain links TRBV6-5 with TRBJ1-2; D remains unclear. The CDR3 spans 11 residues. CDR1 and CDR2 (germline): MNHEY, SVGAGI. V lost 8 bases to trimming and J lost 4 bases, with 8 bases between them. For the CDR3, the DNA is TGTGCCAGCGGAACGGTCTATGGCTACACCTTC. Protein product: CASGTVYGYTF.